Listed here are 3 T cell receptor beta chains from one sample, sequenced in a study of CD8 T cells in ankylosing spondylitis. TCRdb reprocessed the 5' RACE reads with MiXCR, giving one entry per CDR3 protein. The data hold 120,000 or so distinct CDR3 sequences, with around 13% observed a single time. Specimen: blood, either unsorted or a sorted T cell fraction (not recorded which). The receptors here all came from a female donor with ankylosing spondylitis or in good health (not recorded which).

The sample holds a few counts of this clonotype. This chain joins TRBV12-3 or TRBV12-4 and TRBJ2-2, with D possibly TRBD1 on 6 matching bases. CDR3 length equals 14 residues. Trimming took off 7 bases at V and 6 bases at J, with 15 bases between the two ends. The CDR3 DNA follows: TGTGCCAGCACTAAGACAGGACGGGCCGGGGAGCTGTTTTTT. Its protein is CASTKTGRAGELFF.

Ten or more counts support this clonotype. The chain joins TRBV12-3 or TRBV12-4 to TRBJ2-7; possible D gene TRBD2, 6 bases. The CDR3 has 13 residues. V lost 7 bases, J lost 6 bases, and 16 bases lay in between. DNA for the CDR3: TGTGCCAGCACCGCCGGGACTTGGGGCGAGCAGTACTTC. Its translation is CASTAGTWGEQYF.

This clonotype was counted ten times or more. The J gene is TRBJ2-7, the V gene TRBV27, with 8 positions matching TRBD1. CDR3 size: 16 residues. In germline, CDR1 is MNHEY, CDR2 SMNVEV (reference sequence). Losses at the gene ends were 7 bases for V and 0 bases for J; bases not matched to a gene: 11. CDR3 DNA sequence: TGTGCCAGCATTCAAATGGGGCAGGGGGCCTCCTACGAGCAGTACTTC. It specifies CASIQMGQGASYEQYF.